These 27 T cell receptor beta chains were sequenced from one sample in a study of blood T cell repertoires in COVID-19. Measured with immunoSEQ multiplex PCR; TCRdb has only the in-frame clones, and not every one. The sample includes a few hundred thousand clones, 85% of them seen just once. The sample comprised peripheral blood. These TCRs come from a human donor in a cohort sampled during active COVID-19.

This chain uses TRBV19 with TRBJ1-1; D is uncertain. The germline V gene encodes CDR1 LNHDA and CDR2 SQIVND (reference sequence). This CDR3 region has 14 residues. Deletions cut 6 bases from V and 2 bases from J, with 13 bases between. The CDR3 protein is CASRERHINTEAFF. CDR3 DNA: TGTGCCAGTAGAGAGAGACACATAAACACTGAAGCTTTCTTT.

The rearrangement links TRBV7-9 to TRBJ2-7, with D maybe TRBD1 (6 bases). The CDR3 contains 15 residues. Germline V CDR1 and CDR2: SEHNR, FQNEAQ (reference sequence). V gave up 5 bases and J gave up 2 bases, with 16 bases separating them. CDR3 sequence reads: CASSQGSLGTYEQYF. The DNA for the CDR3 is TGTGCCAGCAGCCAGGGGAGCTTGGGCACCTACGAGCAGTACTTC.

CDR3 coding DNA: TGCGCCAGCCTCCTCGGGGGGCGCGGGTCCAACGTCCTGACTTTC. Encoded protein: CASLLGGRGSNVLTF. The V gene is TRBV10-1, the J gene TRBJ2-6; the D gene is possibly TRBD2 (7 bases). Per germline, CDR1 WNHNN and CDR2 SYGVQD (reference sequence). The CDR3 runs 15 residues. Deletions cut 8 bases from V and 8 bases from J, with 19 bases between.

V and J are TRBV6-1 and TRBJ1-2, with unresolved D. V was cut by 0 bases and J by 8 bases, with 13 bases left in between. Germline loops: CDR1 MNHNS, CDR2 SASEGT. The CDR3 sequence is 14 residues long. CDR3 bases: TGTGCCAGCAGTGAAGCGAACTACCGGAGAGGCTACACCTTC. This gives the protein CASSEANYRRGYTF.

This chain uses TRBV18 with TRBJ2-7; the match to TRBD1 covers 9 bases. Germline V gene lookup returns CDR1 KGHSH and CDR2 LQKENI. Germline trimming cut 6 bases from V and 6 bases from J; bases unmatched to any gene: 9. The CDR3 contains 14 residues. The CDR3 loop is CASSPRDRAPEQYF. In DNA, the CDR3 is TGTGCCAGCTCTCCCCGGGACAGGGCCCCCGAGCAGTACTTC. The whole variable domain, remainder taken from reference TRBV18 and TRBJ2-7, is NAGVMQNPRHLVRRRGQEARLRCSPMKGHSHVYWYRQLPEEGLKFMVYLQKENIIDESGMPKERFSAEFPKEGPSILRIQQVVRGDSAAYFCASSPRDRAPEQYFGPGTRLTVT.

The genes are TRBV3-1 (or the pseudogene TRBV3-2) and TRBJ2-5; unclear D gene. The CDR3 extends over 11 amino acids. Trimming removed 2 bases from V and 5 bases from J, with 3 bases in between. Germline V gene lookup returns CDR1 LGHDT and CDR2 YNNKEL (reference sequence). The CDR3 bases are TGTGCCAGCAGCCAACGGGAGACCCAGTACTTC. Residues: CASSQRETQYF.

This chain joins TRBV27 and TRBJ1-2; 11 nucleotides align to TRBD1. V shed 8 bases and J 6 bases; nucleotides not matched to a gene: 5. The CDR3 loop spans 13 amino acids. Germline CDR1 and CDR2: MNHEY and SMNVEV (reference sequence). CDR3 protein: CASGTGGMDGYTF. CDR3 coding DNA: TGTGCCAGCGGGACAGGGGGGATGGATGGCTACACCTTC.

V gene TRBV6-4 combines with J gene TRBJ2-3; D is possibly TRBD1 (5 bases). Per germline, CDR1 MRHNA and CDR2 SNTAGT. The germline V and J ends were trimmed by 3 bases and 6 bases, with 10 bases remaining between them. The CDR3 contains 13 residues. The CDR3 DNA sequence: TGTGCCAGCAGTGAAGGGGTTTTGGATACGCAGTATTTT. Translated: CASSEGVLDTQYF.

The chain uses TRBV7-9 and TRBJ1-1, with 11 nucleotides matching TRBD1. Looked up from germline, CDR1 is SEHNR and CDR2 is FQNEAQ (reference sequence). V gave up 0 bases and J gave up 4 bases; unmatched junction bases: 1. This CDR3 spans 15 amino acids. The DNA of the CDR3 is TGTGCCAGCAGCTTAGCCGGGACAGGGGGCACTGAAGCTTTCTTT. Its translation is CASSLAGTGGTEAFF.

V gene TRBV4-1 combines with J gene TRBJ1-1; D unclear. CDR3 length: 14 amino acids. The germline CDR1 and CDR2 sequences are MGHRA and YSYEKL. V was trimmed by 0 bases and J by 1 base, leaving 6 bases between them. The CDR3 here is CASSQEETNTEAFF. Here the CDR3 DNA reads TGCGCCAGCAGCCAAGAGGAGACGAACACTGAAGCTTTCTTT.

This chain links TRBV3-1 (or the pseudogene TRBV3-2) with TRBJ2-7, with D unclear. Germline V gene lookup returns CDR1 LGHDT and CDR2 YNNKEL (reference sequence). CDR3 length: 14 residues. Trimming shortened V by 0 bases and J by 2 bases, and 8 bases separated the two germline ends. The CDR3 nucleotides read TGTGCCAGCAGCCAAGATCGTTTCCCCTACGAGCAGTACTTC. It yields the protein CASSQDRFPYEQYF.

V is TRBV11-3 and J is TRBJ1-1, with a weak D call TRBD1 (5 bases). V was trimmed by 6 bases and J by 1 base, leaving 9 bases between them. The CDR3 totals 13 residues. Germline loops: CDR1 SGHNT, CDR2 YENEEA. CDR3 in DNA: TGTGCCAGCAGGGGGGAGGGGAACACTGAAGCTTTCTTT. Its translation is CASRGEGNTEAFF.

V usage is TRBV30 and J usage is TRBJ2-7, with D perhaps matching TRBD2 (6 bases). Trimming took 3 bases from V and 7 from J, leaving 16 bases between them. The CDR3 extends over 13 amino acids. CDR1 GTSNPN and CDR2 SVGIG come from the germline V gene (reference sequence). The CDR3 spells CAWSWVGREEQYF. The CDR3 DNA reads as TGTGCCTGGAGCTGGGTCGGGAGAGAGGAGCAGTACTTC. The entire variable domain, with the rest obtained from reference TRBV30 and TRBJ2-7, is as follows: SQTIHQWPATLVQPVGSPLSLECTVEGTSNPNLYWYRQAAGRGLQLLFYSVGIGQISSEVPQNLSASRPQDRQFILSSKKLLLSDSGFYLCAWSWVGREEQYFGPGTRLTVT.

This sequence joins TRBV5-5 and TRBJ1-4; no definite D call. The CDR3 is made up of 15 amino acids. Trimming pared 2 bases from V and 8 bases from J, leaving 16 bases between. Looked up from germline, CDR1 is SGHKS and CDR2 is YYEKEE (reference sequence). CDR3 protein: CASSFIPGLGEKLFF. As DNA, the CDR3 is TGTGCCAGCAGCTTCATACCGGGGTTGGGCGAAAAACTGTTTTTT.

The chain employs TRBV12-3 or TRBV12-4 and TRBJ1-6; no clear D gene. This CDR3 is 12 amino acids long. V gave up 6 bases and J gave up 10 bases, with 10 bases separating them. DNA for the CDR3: TGTGCCAGCAGCAATACTAAATCACCCCTCCACTTT. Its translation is CASSNTKSPLHF.

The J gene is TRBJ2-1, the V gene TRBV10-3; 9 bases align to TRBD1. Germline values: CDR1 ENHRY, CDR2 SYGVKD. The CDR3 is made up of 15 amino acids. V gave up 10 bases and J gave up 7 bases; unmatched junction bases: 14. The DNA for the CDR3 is TGTGCCACTGGGACAGGGAAAGGATTTGAGAATGAGCAGTTCTTC. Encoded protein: CATGTGKGFENEQFF.

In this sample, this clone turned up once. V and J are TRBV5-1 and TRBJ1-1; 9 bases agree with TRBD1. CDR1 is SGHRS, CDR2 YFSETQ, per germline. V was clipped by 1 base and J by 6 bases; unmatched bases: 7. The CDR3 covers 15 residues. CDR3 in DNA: TGCGCCAGCAGCTTGCAACAGGGGGCGAGCTCTGAAGCTTTCTTT. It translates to CASSLQQGASSEAFF.

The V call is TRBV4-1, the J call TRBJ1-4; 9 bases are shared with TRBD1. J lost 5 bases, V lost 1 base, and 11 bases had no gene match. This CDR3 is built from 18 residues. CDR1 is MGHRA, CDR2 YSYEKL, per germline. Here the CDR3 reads CASSQGGTGLRSNEKLFF. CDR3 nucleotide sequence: TGCGCCAGCAGCCAAGGAGGGACAGGGCTTAGGTCAAATGAAAAACTGTTTTTT.

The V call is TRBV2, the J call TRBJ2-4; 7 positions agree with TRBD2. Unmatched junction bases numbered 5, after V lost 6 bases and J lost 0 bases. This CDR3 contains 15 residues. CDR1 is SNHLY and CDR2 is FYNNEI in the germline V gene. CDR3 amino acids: CASRGRGLAKNIQYF. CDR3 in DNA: TGTGCCAGCAGGGGGCGGGGGTTAGCCAAAAACATTCAGTACTTC. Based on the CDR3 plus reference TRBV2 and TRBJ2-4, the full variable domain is EPEVTQTPSHQVTQMGQEVILRCVPISNHLYFYWYRQILGQKVEFLVSFYNNEISEKSEIFDDQFSVERPDGSNFTLKIRSTKLEDSAMYFCASRGRGLAKNIQYFGAGTRLSVL.

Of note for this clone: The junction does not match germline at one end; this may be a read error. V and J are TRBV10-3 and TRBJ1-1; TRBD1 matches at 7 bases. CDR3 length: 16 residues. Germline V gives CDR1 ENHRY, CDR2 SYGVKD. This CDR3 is CAISESGRGLNTEAFF. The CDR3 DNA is TGTGCCATCAGCGAGTCGGGAAGGGGGCTTAACACTGAAGCTTTCTTT.

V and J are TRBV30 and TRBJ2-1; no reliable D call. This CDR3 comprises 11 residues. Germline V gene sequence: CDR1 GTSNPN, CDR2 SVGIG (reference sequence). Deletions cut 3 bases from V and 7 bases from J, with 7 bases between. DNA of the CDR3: TGTGCCTGGAGGAGACTGAATGAGCAGTTCTTC. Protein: CAWRRLNEQFF.

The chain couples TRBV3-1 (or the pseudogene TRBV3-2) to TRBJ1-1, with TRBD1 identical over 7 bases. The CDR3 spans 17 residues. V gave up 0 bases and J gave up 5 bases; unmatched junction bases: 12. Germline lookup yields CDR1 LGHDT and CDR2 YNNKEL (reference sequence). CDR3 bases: TGTGCCAGCAGCCAAGATCTTATTAGGGACAGAGAGACTGAAGCTTTCTTT. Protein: CASSQDLIRDRETEAFF.

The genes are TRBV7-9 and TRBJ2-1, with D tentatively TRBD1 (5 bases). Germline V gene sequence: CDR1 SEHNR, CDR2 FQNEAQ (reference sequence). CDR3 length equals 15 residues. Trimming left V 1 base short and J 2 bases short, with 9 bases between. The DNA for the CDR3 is TGTGCCAGCAGCTTAGGTCAGGGCCCCTACAATGAGCAGTTCTTC. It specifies CASSLGQGPYNEQFF.

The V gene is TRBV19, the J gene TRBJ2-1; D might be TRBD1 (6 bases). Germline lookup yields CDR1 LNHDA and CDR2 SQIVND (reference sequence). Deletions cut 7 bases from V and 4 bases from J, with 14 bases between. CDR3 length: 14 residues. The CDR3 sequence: CASKSGDKYNEQFF. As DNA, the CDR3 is TGTGCCAGTAAATCAGGGGACAAATACAATGAGCAGTTCTTC.

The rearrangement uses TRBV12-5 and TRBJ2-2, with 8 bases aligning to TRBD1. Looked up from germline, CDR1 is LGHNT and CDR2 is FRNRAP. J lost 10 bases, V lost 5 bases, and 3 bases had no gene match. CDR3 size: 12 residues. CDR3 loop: CASGRGQEELFF. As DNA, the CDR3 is TGTGCTAGTGGTCGGGGACAGGAGGAGCTGTTTTTT.

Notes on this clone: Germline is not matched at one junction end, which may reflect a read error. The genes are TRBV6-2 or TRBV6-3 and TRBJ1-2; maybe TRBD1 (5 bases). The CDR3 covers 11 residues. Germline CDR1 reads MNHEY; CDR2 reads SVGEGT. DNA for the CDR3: TGTGCCAGCAGTTCCACCAACCAAAGGGGCTTC. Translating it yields CASSSTNQRGF.

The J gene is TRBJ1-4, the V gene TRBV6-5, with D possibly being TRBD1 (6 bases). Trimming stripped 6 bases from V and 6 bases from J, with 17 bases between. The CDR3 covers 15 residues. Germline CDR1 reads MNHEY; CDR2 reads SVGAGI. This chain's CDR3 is CASRGRTARDEKLFF. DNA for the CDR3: TGTGCCAGCAGGGGGCGGACAGCCAGGGATGAAAAACTGTTTTTT.